The 9 T cell receptor beta chains in this list originate from one sample, sequenced in a study of human T cells and chemical hapten exposure. Researchers extracted total RNA from unfractionated whole blood. During construction of the library, unique molecular identifiers were attached to individual cDNA molecules for quantitative, reproducible TCR counting. TCRdb used MiXCR to reprocess the reads, holding one entry per CDR3 protein. The sample lists around 120,000 distinct CDR3 sequences, approximately 9.3% occurring once. The specimen was whole blood. The source is a human donor in good health. Some clones in this sample may be carry-over from other donors' samples.

This clonotype was observed at least ten times. The V and J genes are TRBV6-1 and TRBJ2-5; D is ambiguous. This CDR3 spans 10 amino acids. Germline CDR1 reads MNHNS; CDR2 reads SASEGT. V was pared by 7 bases and J by 2 bases, with 2 bases between. The CDR3 bases are TGTGCCAGCAATCAAGAGACCCAGTACTTC. As protein: CASNQETQYF.

This chain uses TRBV6-1 with TRBJ2-1; 12 nucleotides line up with TRBD2. Germline CDR1 MNHNS, CDR2 SASEGT. J gave up 5 bases and V 2 bases, and 1 base lay outside the gene matches. The CDR3 length is 15 residues. Written as DNA, the CDR3 is TGTGCCAGCAGTGAAAGGACTAGCGGGAACAATGAGCAGTTCTTC. Its translation: CASSERTSGNNEQFF.

This clonotype was seen many times. V is TRBV20-1 and J is TRBJ2-7; 7 nucleotides match TRBD1. After removal of 6 bases from V and 0 bases from J, the junction contained 11 bases not matched to a gene. Looked up from germline, CDR1 is DFQATT and CDR2 is SNEGSKA (reference sequence). CDR3 length: 15 amino acids. The CDR3 DNA sequence: TGCAGTGCCCTAATGACAGGGCCCTTCTCCTACGAGCAGTACTTC. Its protein is CSALMTGPFSYEQYF.

This clonotype was seen more than once but under ten times. The chain has TRBV20-1 and TRBJ2-7, with D unresolved. Germline values: CDR1 DFQATT, CDR2 SNEGSKA (reference sequence). Trimming stripped 6 bases from V and 1 base from J, with 19 bases between. The CDR3 contains 15 residues. The CDR3 bases are TGCAGTGCCCGCCGATTTGGTCTTTTATCCTACGAGCAGTACTTC. Its protein is CSARRFGLLSYEQYF.

The chain couples TRBV10-3 to TRBJ2-2; 7 bases match TRBD1. The length of the CDR3 is 13 residues. V lost 6 bases and J lost 6; bases outside the gene matches: 4. Germline CDR1 reads ENHRY; CDR2 reads SYGVKD. CDR3 region: CAIRTTGAGELFF. The CDR3, as DNA: TGTGCCATCAGGACTACAGGGGCCGGGGAGCTGTTTTTT.

This clonotype showed up just a few times. This chain connects TRBV20-1 to TRBJ2-3; 11 positions agree with TRBD2. The CDR3 consists of 14 residues. The ends lost 5 bases at V and 3 bases at J; junction bases unmatched: 4. In germline, CDR1 is DFQATT, CDR2 SNEGSKA (reference sequence). CDR3 sequence reads: CSAATSGRTDTQYF. The CDR3 DNA follows: TGCAGTGCTGCCACTAGCGGGAGAACAGATACGCAGTATTTT.

In its sample, this clonotype was seen a few times. The V gene is TRBV7-9, the J gene TRBJ2-5, with 10 bases identical to TRBD2. The CDR3 spans 16 residues. With V trimmed by 2 bases and J by 5 bases, 8 bases remained unmatched. Germline V gene sequence: CDR1 SEHNR, CDR2 FQNEAQ (reference sequence). The CDR3 is CASSLLASGSSETQYF. The CDR3 DNA reads TGTGCCAGCAGCTTACTGGCTAGCGGGAGTTCTGAGACCCAGTACTTC.

Ten or more counts support this clonotype. V usage is TRBV5-1 and J usage is TRBJ2-3, with D perhaps TRBD2 (5 bases). This CDR3 has 14 amino acids. Germline CDR1 and CDR2: SGHRS and YFSETQ. V gave up 4 bases and J gave up 1 base, with 10 bases separating them. The CDR3 protein is CASSPEAGTDTQYF. The CDR3 DNA is TGCGCCAGCAGCCCGGAGGCGGGCACAGATACGCAGTATTTT.

This sequence joins TRBV4-3 and TRBJ2-7, with D possibly matching TRBD1 (6 bases). V lost 0 bases to trimming and J lost 2 bases, with 11 bases between them. Germline lookup yields CDR1 LGHNA and CDR2 YSLEER. This CDR3 has 15 residues. In nucleotides, the CDR3 is TGCGCCAGCAGCCAAGATTTACAGGGTACCTACGAGCAGTACTTC. This translates into CASSQDLQGTYEQYF.